Listed here is a single T cell receptor (beta chain). The sample comes from a study of blood T cell repertoires in COVID-19. In the study overall: From the United States, Italy and Spain came samples of acute and convalescent COVID-19. Nucleic acid was either cDNA or gDNA, and it came from T cells, B-cell-depleted T cells, or PBMCs.

Only in-frame clones appear in the TCRdb table, and some are missing; sequencing was by immunoSEQ multiplex PCR. The sample holds 90,000 or so clones, roughly 85% seen once. J gave up 0 bases and V 4 bases, and 1 base lay outside the gene matches. The CDR3 sequence is 15 residues long. CDR1 is KGHDR, CDR2 SFDVKD, per germline. Material for sequencing was peripheral blood. The V call is TRBV24-1, the J call TRBJ2-1; 8 nucleotides agree with TRBD1. This receptor was taken from a human donor in a cohort sampled during active COVID-19. In nucleotides, the CDR3 is TGTGCCACCAGTGACAGGGGGCTCTCCTACAATGAGCAGTTCTTC. The encoded protein is CATSDRGLSYNEQFF.